The present T cell receptor beta chain was sequenced within a study of monozygotic twins with inflammatory bowel disease. The study's findings and limits: Repertoire similarity matched across concordant and discordant twins, perhaps owing to limited power. Clonotype overlap with others was lower in IBD patients than in healthy twins, a difference that was greatest with disease activity.

The CDR3 extends over 13 amino acids. Germline CDR1 is KGHDR and CDR2 is SFDVKD. Using the 5' RACE reads, TCRdb records one entry per CDR3 protein without DNA. The sample includes some 130,000 distinct CDR3 sequences. As to this clonotype: Antigen specificity is unknown.

The rearrangement joins TRBV24-1 to TRBJ1-5; the D call from TCRdb, TRBD1, cannot be confirmed without DNA. Source material: blood. The clonotype originates from a human donor with ulcerative colitis or Crohn's disease, or a healthy co-twin of an affected twin (not recorded which). CDR3 amino acids: CATSVAPLAPQHF.